This T cell receptor (beta chain) originates from a study of memory CD4+ T cells and cytomegalovirus serostatus. Assay used: immunoSEQ multiplex PCR; TCRdb lists only in-frame clones, some missing. This sample carries approximately 41,000 clones, roughly four fifths of them seen once, and the ten largest clones take nearly 6.5%. Trimming took 5 bases from V and 2 from J, leaving 16 bases between them. The CDR3 is made up of 16 amino acids. Germline-derived CDR1 and CDR2 are SGHDN and FVKESK. The sort gate was single viable CD3+CD4+CD8-CD45RO+ cells for memory CD4+ T cells. V is TRBV14 and J is TRBJ2-1; no firm D call. Sequenced sample: memory CD4+ T cells from blood. This clonotype was sampled from an adult in good health and CMV-seronegative. This CDR3 reads CASSTHRGLPYNEQFF. The CDR3 nucleotides read TGTGCCAGCAGCACGCACCGCGGTTTGCCCTACAATGAGCAGTTCTTC.